The entry below gives a single T cell receptor (beta chain) sequence along with its context. What it recognizes is unknown. One end of the junction does not line up with germline, which may come from a read error. Then a second PCR, running about 6 to 12 cycles, was carried out with a sample-barcoded 5' primer and a J-beta primer mix. TCRdb fed the 5' RACE reads into MiXCR, producing one record per CDR3 protein. The sample records roughly 700,000 distinct CDR3 sequences, 32% being singletons. This entry belongs to a study of blood T cells in healthy people across ages. Study observations and caveats: As naive T cell percentage varied, TCR beta diversity correlated strongly with it.

This CDR3 has 14 residues. Germline CDR1 and CDR2: KGHSH and LQKENI. J is TRBJ2-7 and V is TRBV18, with TRBD1 matching 8 bases. This clonotype originated in a woman of 80 years or more in good health. The specimen sequenced was blood. In nucleotides, the CDR3 is TGTACCAGCTCACGACAGGGGAGTTCCTACGAGCAGTACTTC. It specifies CTSSRQGSSYEQYF.